A single sample gave rise to the 21 T cell receptor beta chains below, sequenced in a study of yellow fever vaccine responses in identical twins (dated by TCRdb to 2016 to 2018). Preparation of the library involved RT-PCR. Sequencer: Illumina HiSeq 2500. TCRdb cleaned the public reads at Q25 with fastp, built clones with MiXCR and kept in-frame beta chains. Every entry covers one CDR3 protein and lists the most common genes and DNA from its rows. For this sample there are fewer than 4,500 distinct CDR3 sequences; around 90% appear just once. Together, the top ten hold less than 2% of the sample. The sequenced sample was T cells from blood (PBMCs), unsorted or a sorted subset (not recorded which), obtained before or after yellow fever vaccination (not recorded which). The origin of the receptors is a woman between 18 and 29 years old who received the yellow fever vaccine. Donor details come from another sample of the same person, matched by shared clones.

The chain links TRBV18 to TRBJ2-7, with 10 bases lining up with TRBD1. Germline loops: CDR1 KGHSH, CDR2 LQKENI. The CDR3 has 14 residues. After removal of 2 bases from V and 9 bases from J, the junction contained 7 bases not matched to a gene. In nucleotides, the CDR3 is TGTGCCAGCTCACCAGGGGACAGGGGTCGGGGGCAGTACTTC. It yields the protein CASSPGDRGRGQYF. Full variable domain (remainder filled in from reference TRBV18 and TRBJ2-7): NAGVMQNPRHLVRRRGQEARLRCSPMKGHSHVYWYRQLPEEGLKFMVYLQKENIIDESGMPKERFSAEFPKEGPSILRIQQVVRGDSAAYFCASSPGDRGRGQYFGPGTRLTVT.

This sequence joins TRBV2 and TRBJ2-3; possibly TRBD2 for D (6 bases). The CDR3 runs to 15 residues. CDR1 is SNHLY and CDR2 is FYNNEI in the germline V gene. Trimming removed 8 bases from V and 5 bases from J, with 20 bases in between. The CDR3 protein is CASGVAATPIDTQYF. The CDR3 DNA sequence: TGTGCCAGCGGAGTAGCGGCTACCCCAATAGATACGCAGTATTTT.

The chain links TRBV11-2 to TRBJ2-7; D unresolved. The CDR3 runs 16 residues. CDR1 and CDR2 (germline): SGHAT, FQNNGV. V was trimmed by 1 base and J by 2 bases, leaving 15 bases between them. The CDR3 DNA reads TGTGCCAGCAGCTTAGGGTGGCACCTACAAACCTACGAGCAGTACTTC. Its protein product is CASSLGWHLQTYEQYF.

V and J are TRBV28 and TRBJ1-4, with D possibly TRBD1 on 5 matching bases. CDR1 MDHEN and CDR2 SYDVKM come from the germline V gene. This CDR3 has 14 amino acids. V was pared by 1 base and J by 8 bases, with 11 bases between. The CDR3 nucleotides are TGTGCCAGCAGTTTATCGGGACCCAGCGAAAAACTGTTTTTT. This sequence encodes CASSLSGPSEKLFF.

The chain joins TRBV4-1 to TRBJ1-1; a possible D gene is TRBD1 (5 bases). This CDR3 comprises 16 residues. Trimming took 1 base from V and 6 from J, leaving 18 bases between them. Per germline, CDR1 MGHRA and CDR2 YSYEKL. The CDR3 region is CASSQVVGHSGAEAFF. The CDR3 region has the DNA TGCGCCAGCAGCCAAGTGGTTGGGCACTCGGGGGCTGAAGCTTTCTTT.

This sequence joins TRBV7-2 and TRBJ2-7; maybe TRBD1 (5 bases). Trimming left V 3 bases short and J 4 bases short, with 10 bases between. This CDR3 is 13 amino acids long. Germline CDR1 SGHTA, CDR2 FQGNSA. This CDR3 reads CASSLGPVYEQYF. The CDR3 DNA is TGTGCCAGCAGCTTGGGGCCAGTGTACGAGCAGTACTTC.

Here the CDR3 reads CASRETANYGYTF. The DNA of the CDR3 is TGCGCCAGCAGGGAGACAGCGAACTATGGCTACACCTTC. This rearrangement joins TRBV10-2 to TRBJ1-2; perhaps TRBD1 as D (5 bases). The CDR3 extends over 13 amino acids. Trimming shortened V by 6 bases and J by 2 bases, and 10 bases separated the two germline ends. Germline V CDR1 and CDR2: WSHSY, SAAADI.

The CDR3 region is CASSPGYSYEQYF. CDR3 nucleotides: TGTGCCAGCTCACCGGGGTACTCCTACGAGCAGTACTTC. The chain links TRBV18 to TRBJ2-7; the D is unclear. CDR1 and CDR2 from the germline V gene are KGHSH and LQKENI. The germline V and J ends were trimmed by 3 bases and 0 bases, with 6 bases remaining between them. This CDR3 has 13 amino acids.

This chain joins TRBV6-1 and TRBJ2-7; D is possibly TRBD2 (6 bases). Germline CDR1 and CDR2: MNHNS and SASEGT. V lost 7 bases and J 2 bases, leaving 15 bases between the germline ends. The CDR3 extends over 14 amino acids. The CDR3 loop reads CASTWDSAAYEQYF. The CDR3 DNA reads TGTGCCAGCACCTGGGACTCCGCCGCCTACGAGCAGTACTTC.

The V call is TRBV28, the J call TRBJ1-5; TRBD1 is a possible D gene (5 bases). The CDR3 consists of 14 residues. Germline V CDR1 and CDR2: MDHEN, SYDVKM. Between the trimmed V and J ends, which lost 5 bases and 4 bases, there was a span of 12 bases. CDR3 protein: CASSPGGINQPQHF. As DNA, the CDR3 is TGTGCCAGCAGTCCGGGGGGGATTAATCAGCCCCAGCATTTT.

This clonotype was detected only a few times. The rearrangement joins TRBV29-1 to TRBJ2-1; TRBD2 matches at 8 bases. The germline V gene encodes CDR1 SQVTM and CDR2 ANQGSEA. The CDR3 is 14 amino acids. Unmatched junction bases numbered 7, after V lost 3 bases and J lost 6 bases. CDR3 loop: CSVDKTSGTNEQFF. The CDR3 bases are TGCAGCGTTGATAAAACTAGCGGCACCAATGAGCAGTTCTTC.

This chain uses TRBV5-6 with TRBJ2-5, with a tentative D call TRBD1 (5 bases). The V end was cut by 2 bases, the J end by 4 bases, with 18 bases between. In germline, CDR1 is SGHDT, CDR2 YYEEEE. The CDR3 is made up of 16 amino acids. The CDR3 spells CASSFRAPNPRETQYF. The CDR3 bases are TGTGCCAGCAGCTTCAGGGCGCCCAATCCCCGAGAGACCCAGTACTTC.

The table lists this clonotype with a few counts. CDR3 nucleotide sequence: TGTGCCAGCAGCTTGGTGGCGAGCTCCTACGAGCAGTACTTC. The encoded protein is CASSLVASSYEQYF. J is TRBJ2-7 and V is TRBV5-6; D is unresolved. The CDR3 covers 14 residues. Germline V gives CDR1 SGHDT, CDR2 YYEEEE. The V gene lost 0 bases and the J gene lost 0 bases, with 7 bases spanning the gap.

DNA for the CDR3: TGCAGCGTACGGACCGGGGGCGCGTACGAGCAGTACTTC. Translating gives CSVRTGGAYEQYF. The chain employs TRBV29-1 and TRBJ2-7; D may correspond to TRBD1 or TRBD2 (6 bases each). The CDR3 contains 13 residues. Trimming shortened V by 6 bases and J by 4 bases, and 16 bases separated the two germline ends. CDR1 is SQVTM, CDR2 ANQGSEA, per germline.

This clonotype was recorded only once. The J gene is TRBJ2-7, the V gene TRBV11-3, with D unresolved. V was shortened by 0 bases and J by 7 bases, with 4 bases between the two germline ends. The CDR3 sequence is 11 residues long. In germline, CDR1 is SGHNT, CDR2 YENEEA. In DNA, the CDR3 is TGTGCCAGCAGCTTAGAGGTGGAGCAGTACTTC. Its translation: CASSLEVEQYF.

This chain connects TRBV20-1 to TRBJ1-1; 9 bases agree with TRBD1. The CDR3 is 13 residues long. After removal of 6 bases from V and 3 bases from J, the junction contained 5 bases not matched to a gene. Germline V gives CDR1 DFQATT, CDR2 SNEGSKA (reference sequence). The CDR3 DNA reads TGCAGTGCAACGGACAGGGGATACACTGAAGCTTTCTTT. It encodes CSATDRGYTEAFF.

A single count supports this clonotype. The chain has TRBV11-3 and TRBJ2-3, with D tentatively TRBD2 (5 bases). V gave up 1 base and J gave up 1 base, with 9 bases separating them. Germline lookup yields CDR1 SGHNT and CDR2 YENEEA. The CDR3 has 15 residues. The CDR3: CASSLGEIRTDTQYF. CDR3 bases: TGTGCCAGCAGCTTAGGGGAGATCCGCACAGATACGCAGTATTTT.

In this sample, this clonotype turned up a few times. The V and J genes are TRBV20-1 and TRBJ2-3; 9 nucleotides match TRBD2. CDR3 length: 15 residues. Germline CDR1 reads DFQATT; CDR2 reads SNEGSKA (reference sequence). Losses at the gene ends were 0 bases for V and 4 bases for J; bases not matched to a gene: 5. The CDR3 DNA follows: TGCAGTGCTAGAGAAAGCGGGAGGATTGCAGATACGCAGTATTTT. Its translation is CSARESGRIADTQYF.

This clonotype was counted once. The chain employs TRBV23-1 and TRBJ1-4; TRBD1 might be the D (5 bases). TRBV23-1 counts as an open reading frame of uncertain function. CDR3 length: 13 residues. Trimming shortened V by 5 bases and J by 2 bases, and 6 bases separated the two germline ends. CDR3 amino acids: CASSWGTNEKLFF. The DNA of the CDR3 is TGCGCCAGCAGTTGGGGGACTAATGAAAAACTGTTTTTT.

The chain couples TRBV11-3 to TRBJ2-3; D ambiguous. This CDR3 has 12 residues. The V end lost 1 base, the J end lost 6 bases, and 5 bases lay between the germline ends. Germline CDR1 reads SGHNT; CDR2 reads YENEEA. In DNA form, the CDR3 reads TGTGCCAGCAGCTTAGTCGCGGATACGCAGTATTTT. This encodes CASSLVADTQYF.

The J gene is TRBJ1-5, the V gene TRBV6-1; perhaps TRBD1 as D (5 bases). Per the germline V gene, CDR1 is MNHNS and CDR2 is SASEGT. The V and J ends lost 7 bases and 5 bases respectively, with 12 bases between them. The length of the CDR3 is 13 residues. The CDR3 nucleotides are TGTGCCAGCACCTATAGGGGTGATCAGCCCCAGCATTTT. The encoded protein is CASTYRGDQPQHF.